Presented here are 4 T cell receptor beta chains from one specimen sequenced in a study of blood T cell repertoires in COVID-19 (dated by TCRdb to about 2020). The library was made by the immunoSEQ multiplex PCR assay. As stored in TCRdb, this immuneACCESS dataset retains in-frame rearrangements with V and J assigned. A fraction of the clones does not appear; measured against another copy, unresolved V genes explain less than half of the discrepancy, and the remainder lacks a known reason. The sample has over 85,000 clones on record, 88% of them singletons. The ten largest clones add up to approximately 4.8% of the sample. The sequenced sample consisted of peripheral blood. The receptors were sampled from an elderly woman with active COVID-19.

J is TRBJ2-5 and V is TRBV19; D might be TRBD1 (6 bases). Germline V lookup: CDR1 LNHDA, CDR2 SQIVND (reference sequence). V was shortened by 7 bases and J by 1 base, with 16 bases between the two germline ends. CDR3 size: 15 residues. CDR3: CASNNPGTPQETQYF. The CDR3 bases are TGTGCCAGTAATAACCCGGGGACACCCCAAGAGACCCAGTACTTC.

The rearrangement uses TRBV6-1 and TRBJ2-7, with 10 positions matching TRBD2. V dropped 1 base and J dropped 6; count of bases not matched to a gene: 3. Germline CDR1 is MNHNS and CDR2 is SASEGT. The CDR3 contains 14 residues. Written as DNA, the CDR3 is TGTGCCAGCAGTGAAGAGCGGGAGGGCCTCGAGCAGTACTTC. It translates to CASSEEREGLEQYF.

The chain uses TRBV29-1 and TRBJ2-5; TRBD2 matches 8 bases. The CDR3 has 12 residues. CDR1 is SQVTM and CDR2 is ANQGSEA in the germline V gene. J gave up 13 bases and V 7 bases, and 14 bases lay outside the gene matches. The CDR3 spells CSASLLAEEGYF. CDR3 DNA: TGCAGCGCGTCCTTACTAGCGGAGGAGGGGTACTTC.

The chain combines TRBV7-3 with TRBJ2-1; no firm D call. Trimming removed 5 bases at V and 6 bases at J, with 8 bases between. The germline gives CDR1 SGHTA, CDR2 FQGTGA. The length of the CDR3 is 12 residues. CDR3 coding DNA: TGTGCCAGCAGCCAGCCGGGCAATGAGCAGTTCTTC. Encoded protein: CASSQPGNEQFF.